This T cell receptor (beta chain) was profiled in a study of cytomegalovirus exposure and HLA in healthy donors. This clone has a single count. Its antigen is not identified. CDR1 is SGHKS and CDR2 is YYEKEE in the germline V gene (reference sequence). Losses at the gene ends were 4 bases for V and 0 bases for J; bases not matched to a gene: 15. This CDR3 is built from 19 residues. Primers included in the PCR were 60 Vbeta and 13 Jbeta primers. Sequenced by immunoSEQ multiplex PCR; TCRdb stores in-frame clones only, minus some. The sample records 190,000 or so clones, about 80% being singletons. Study-level findings and limits: High sensitivity and specificity were reportedly achieved when the classifier diagnosed cytomegalovirus status. Sequencing probably produced one cluster of sequence variants that were highly shared.

The sequence came from a boy younger than 18 in good health and CMV-seronegative. Sample: PBMCs. The chain joins TRBV5-5 to TRBJ2-7; 11 nucleotides agree with TRBD1. The CDR3 loop reads CASSPPSRDRGISSYEQYF. The CDR3 nucleotides read TGTGCCAGCAGCCCGCCCTCCCGGGACAGGGGGATTAGCTCCTACGAGCAGTACTTC.